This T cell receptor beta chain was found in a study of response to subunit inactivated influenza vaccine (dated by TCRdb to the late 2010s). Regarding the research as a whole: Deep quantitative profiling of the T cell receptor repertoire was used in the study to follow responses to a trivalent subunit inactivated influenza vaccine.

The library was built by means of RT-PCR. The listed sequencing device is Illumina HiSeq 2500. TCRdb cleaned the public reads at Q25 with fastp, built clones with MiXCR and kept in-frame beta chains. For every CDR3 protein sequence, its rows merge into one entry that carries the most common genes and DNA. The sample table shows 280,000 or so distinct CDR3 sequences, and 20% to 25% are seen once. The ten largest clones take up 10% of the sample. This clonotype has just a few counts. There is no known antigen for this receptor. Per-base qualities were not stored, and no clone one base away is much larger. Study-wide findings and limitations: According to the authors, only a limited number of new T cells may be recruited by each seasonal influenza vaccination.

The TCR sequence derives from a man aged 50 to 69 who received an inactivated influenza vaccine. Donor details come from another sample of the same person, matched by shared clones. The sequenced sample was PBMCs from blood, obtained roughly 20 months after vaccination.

The DNA sequence is TGCAGTGCTAGACTGGGAACTAGCGGGGGGGAGGGAGATACGCAGTATTTT. Its protein is CSARLGTSGGEGDTQYF. The receptor chain draws on TRBV20-1 and TRBJ2-3; 13 junctional bases match TRBD2. V and J are trimmed by 2 bases and 5 bases, and the gene matches miss 10 bases of the junction. Including the terminal cysteine and phenylalanine, the CDR3 comprises 17 residues. The only DNA kept is the CDR3, 51 bases in frame from the first base. CDR1 and CDR2, per the germline V gene (reference sequence), are DFQATT and SNEGSKA.